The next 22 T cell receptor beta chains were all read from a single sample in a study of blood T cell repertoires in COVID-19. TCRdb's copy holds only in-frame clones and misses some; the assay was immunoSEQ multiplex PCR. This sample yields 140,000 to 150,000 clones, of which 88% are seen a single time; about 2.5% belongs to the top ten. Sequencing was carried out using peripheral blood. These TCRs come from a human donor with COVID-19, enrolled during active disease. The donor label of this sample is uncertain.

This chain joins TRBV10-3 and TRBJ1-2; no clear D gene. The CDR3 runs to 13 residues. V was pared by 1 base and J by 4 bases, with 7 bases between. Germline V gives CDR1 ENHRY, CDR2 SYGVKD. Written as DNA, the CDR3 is TGTGCCATCAGTGAGTATCGCAGCTATGGCTACACCTTC. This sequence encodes CAISEYRSYGYTF.

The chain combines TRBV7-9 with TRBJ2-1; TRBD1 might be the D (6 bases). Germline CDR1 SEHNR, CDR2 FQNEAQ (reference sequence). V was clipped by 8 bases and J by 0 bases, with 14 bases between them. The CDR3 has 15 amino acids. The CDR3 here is CASAATGFSYNEQFF. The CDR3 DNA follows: TGTGCCAGCGCCGCAACAGGGTTCTCCTACAATGAGCAGTTCTTC.

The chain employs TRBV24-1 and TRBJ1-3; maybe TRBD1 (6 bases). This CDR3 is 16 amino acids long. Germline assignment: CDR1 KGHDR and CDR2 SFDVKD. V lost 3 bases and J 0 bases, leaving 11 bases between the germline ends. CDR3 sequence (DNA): TGTGCCACCAGTGATCTCGACAGGATCTCTGGAAACACCATATATTTT. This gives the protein CATSDLDRISGNTIYF.

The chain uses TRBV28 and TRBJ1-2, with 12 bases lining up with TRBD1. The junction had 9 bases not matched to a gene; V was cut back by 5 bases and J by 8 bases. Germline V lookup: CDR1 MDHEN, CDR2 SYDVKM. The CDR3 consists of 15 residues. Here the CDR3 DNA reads TGTGCCAGCAGTCGCCCCGGGACAGGGGGCGGCGGCTACACCTTC. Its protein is CASSRPGTGGGGYTF.

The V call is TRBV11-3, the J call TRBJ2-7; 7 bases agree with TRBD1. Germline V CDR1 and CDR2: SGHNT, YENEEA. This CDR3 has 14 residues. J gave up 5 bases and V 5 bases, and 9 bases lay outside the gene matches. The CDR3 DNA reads TGTGCCAGCAGCCCCGGACAGGTGTTGAACGAGCAGTACTTC. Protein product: CASSPGQVLNEQYF.

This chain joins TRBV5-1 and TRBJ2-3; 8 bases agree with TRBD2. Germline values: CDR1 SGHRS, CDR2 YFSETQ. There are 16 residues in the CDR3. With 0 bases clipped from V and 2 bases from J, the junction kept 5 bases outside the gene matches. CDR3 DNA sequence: TGCGCCAGCAGCTTGGCAACGGGGGGGCTCACAGATACGCAGTATTTT. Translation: CASSLATGGLTDTQYF.

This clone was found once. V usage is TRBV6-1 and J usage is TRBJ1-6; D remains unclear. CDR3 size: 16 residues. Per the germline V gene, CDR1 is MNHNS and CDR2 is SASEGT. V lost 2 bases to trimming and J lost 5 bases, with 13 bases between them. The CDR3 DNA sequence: TGTGCCAGCAGTGAACAACCTATGAGGAATAATTCACCCCTCCACTTT. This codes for CASSEQPMRNNSPLHF.

CDR3 sequence: CASSMTWRSNEQFF. The CDR3 region has the DNA TGTGCCAGTAGTATGACGTGGCGGAGCAATGAGCAGTTCTTC. The V call is TRBV19, the J call TRBJ2-1; no clear D. Germline CDR1 LNHDA, CDR2 SQIVND (reference sequence). The CDR3 length is 14 residues. Trimming removed 3 bases from V and 6 bases from J, with 12 bases in between.

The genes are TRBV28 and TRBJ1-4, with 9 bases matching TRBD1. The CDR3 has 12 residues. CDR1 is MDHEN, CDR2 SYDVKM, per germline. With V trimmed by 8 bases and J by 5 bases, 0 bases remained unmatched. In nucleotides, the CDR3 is TGTGCCAGCGGGACAGGGAATGAAAAACTGTTTTTT. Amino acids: CASGTGNEKLFF.

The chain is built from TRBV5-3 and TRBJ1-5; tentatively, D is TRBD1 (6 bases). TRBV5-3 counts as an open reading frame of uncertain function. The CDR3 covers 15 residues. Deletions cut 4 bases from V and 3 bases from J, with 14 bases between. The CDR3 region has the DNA TGTGCCAGAAGCCGCCCTGGACAGATCAATCAGCCCCAGCATTTT. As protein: CARSRPGQINQPQHF.

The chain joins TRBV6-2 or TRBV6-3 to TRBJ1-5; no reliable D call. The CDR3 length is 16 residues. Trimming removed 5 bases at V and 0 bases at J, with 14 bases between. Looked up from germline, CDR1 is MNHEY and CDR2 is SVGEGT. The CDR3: CASSPRGAYSNQPQHF. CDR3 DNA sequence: TGTGCCAGCAGTCCGCGGGGAGCCTATAGCAATCAGCCCCAGCATTTT.

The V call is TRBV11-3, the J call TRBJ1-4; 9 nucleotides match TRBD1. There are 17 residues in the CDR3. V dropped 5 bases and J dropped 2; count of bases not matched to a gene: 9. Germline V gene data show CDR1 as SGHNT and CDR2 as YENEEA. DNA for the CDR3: TGTGCCAGCAGCCCCCGCGGGGGGACAGGGACTAATGAAAAACTGTTTTTT. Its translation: CASSPRGGTGTNEKLFF.

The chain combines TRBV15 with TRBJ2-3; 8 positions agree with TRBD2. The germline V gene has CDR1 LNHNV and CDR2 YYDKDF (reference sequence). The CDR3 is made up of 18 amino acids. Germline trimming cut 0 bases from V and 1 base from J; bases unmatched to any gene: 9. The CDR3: CATSREIWLAGGTDTQYF. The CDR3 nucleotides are TGTGCCACCAGCAGAGAGATTTGGCTAGCGGGCGGCACAGATACGCAGTATTTT.

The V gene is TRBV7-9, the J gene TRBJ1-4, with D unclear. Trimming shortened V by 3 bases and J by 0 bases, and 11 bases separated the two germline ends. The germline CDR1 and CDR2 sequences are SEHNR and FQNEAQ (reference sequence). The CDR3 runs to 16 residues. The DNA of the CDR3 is TGTGCCAGCAGCTTCCACCGGGGTTCAACTAATGAAAAACTGTTTTTT. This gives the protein CASSFHRGSTNEKLFF.

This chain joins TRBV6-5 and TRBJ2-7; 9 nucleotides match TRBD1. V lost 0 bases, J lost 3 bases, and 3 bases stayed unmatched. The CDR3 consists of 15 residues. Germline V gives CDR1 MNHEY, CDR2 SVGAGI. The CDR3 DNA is TGTGCCAGCAGTTACTCCCCGGGACAGGGCTACGAGCAGTACTTC. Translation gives CASSYSPGQGYEQYF.

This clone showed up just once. CDR3 coding DNA: TGTGCCAGTAGTAGTCACCAGACTGCCTATAGCACAGATACGCAGTATTTT. Translation gives CASSSHQTAYSTDTQYF. The chain joins TRBV19 to TRBJ2-3, with D unclear. Germline V CDR1 and CDR2: LNHDA, SQIVND (reference sequence). The CDR3 loop spans 17 amino acids. Trimming took off 4 bases at V and 0 bases at J, with 17 bases between the two ends.

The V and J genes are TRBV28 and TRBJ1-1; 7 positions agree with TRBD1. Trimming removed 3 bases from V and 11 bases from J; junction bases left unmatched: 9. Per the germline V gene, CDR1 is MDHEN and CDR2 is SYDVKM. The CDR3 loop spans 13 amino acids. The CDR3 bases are TGTGCCAGCAGTTTCGCGGCCAGGGGGTTTGCTTTCTTT. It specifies CASSFAARGFAFF.

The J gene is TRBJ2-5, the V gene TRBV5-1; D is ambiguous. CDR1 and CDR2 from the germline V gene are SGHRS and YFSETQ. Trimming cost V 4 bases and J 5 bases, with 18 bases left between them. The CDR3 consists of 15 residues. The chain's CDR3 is CASSQLERSRETQYF. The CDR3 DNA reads TGCGCCAGCAGCCAACTTGAGCGAAGCCGCGAGACCCAGTACTTC.

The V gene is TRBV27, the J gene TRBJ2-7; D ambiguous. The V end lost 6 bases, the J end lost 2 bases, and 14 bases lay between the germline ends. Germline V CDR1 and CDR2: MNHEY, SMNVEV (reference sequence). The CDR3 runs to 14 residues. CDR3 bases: TGTGCCAGCAGCTCTATAAAAACCCCCTACGAGCAGTACTTC. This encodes CASSSIKTPYEQYF.

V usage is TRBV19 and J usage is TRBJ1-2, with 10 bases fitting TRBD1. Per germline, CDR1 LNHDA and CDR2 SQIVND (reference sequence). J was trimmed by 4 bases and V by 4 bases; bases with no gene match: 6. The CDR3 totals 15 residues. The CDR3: CASSTGQGDLYGYTF. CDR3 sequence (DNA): TGTGCCAGTAGTACCGGACAGGGGGACCTCTATGGCTACACCTTC.

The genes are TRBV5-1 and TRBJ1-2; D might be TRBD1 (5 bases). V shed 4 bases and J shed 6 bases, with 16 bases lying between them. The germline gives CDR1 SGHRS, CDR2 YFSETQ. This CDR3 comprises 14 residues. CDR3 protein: CASSVGTRANGYTF. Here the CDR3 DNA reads TGCGCCAGCAGCGTTGGCACCAGGGCAAATGGCTACACCTTC. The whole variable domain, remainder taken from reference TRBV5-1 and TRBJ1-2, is KAGVTQTPRYLIKTRGQQVTLSCSPISGHRSVSWYQQTPGQGLQFLFEYFSETQRNKGNFPGRFSGRQFSNSRSEMNVSTLELGDSALYLCASSVGTRANGYTFGSGTRLTVV.

CDR3 protein: CASSLVGGAQETQYF. The DNA of the CDR3 is TGTGCCAGCAGCTTAGTGGGGGGGGCCCAAGAGACCCAGTACTTC. The genes are TRBV7-2 and TRBJ2-5, with D possibly TRBD2 on 7 matching bases. This CDR3 is built from 15 residues. Deletions cut 1 base from V and 1 base from J, with 10 bases between. Germline CDR1 and CDR2: SGHTA and FQGNSA. Full variable domain (remainder filled in from reference TRBV7-2 and TRBJ2-5): GAGVSQSPSNKVTEKGKDVELRCDPISGHTALYWYRQSLGQGLEFLIYFQGNSAPDKSGLPSDRFSAERTGGSVSTLTIQRTQQEDSAVYLCASSLVGGAQETQYFGPGTRLLVL.